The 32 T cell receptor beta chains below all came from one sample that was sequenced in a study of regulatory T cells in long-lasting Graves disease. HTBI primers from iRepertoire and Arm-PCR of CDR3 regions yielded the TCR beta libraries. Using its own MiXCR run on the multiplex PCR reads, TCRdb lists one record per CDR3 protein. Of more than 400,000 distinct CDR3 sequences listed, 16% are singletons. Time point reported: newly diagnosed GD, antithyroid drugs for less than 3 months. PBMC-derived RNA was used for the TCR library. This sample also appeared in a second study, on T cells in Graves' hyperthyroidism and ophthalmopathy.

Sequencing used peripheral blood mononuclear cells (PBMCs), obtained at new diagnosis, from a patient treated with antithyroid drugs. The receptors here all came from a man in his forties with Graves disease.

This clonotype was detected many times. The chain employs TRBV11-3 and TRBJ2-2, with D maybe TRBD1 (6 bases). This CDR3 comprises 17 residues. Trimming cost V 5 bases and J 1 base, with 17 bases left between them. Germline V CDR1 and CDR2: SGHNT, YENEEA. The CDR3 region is CASSTPTGTLNTGELFF. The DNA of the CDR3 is TGTGCCAGCAGCACGCCGACCGGGACATTGAACACCGGGGAGCTGTTTTTT.

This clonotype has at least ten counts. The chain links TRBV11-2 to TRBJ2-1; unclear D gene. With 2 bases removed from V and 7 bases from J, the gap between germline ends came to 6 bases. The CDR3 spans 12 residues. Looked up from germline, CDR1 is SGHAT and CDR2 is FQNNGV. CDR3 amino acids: CASSLKLNEQFF. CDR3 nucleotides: TGTGCCAGCAGCTTAAAACTTAATGAGCAGTTCTTC.

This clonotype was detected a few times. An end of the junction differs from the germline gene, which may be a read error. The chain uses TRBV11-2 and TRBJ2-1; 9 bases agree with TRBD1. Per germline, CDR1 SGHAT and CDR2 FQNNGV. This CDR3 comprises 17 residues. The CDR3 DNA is TGCGCCAGCAGCCAAGGGGGGAACAGGGGGCGGCCTTCAGAGCAGTTCTTC. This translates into CASSQGGNRGRPSEQFF.

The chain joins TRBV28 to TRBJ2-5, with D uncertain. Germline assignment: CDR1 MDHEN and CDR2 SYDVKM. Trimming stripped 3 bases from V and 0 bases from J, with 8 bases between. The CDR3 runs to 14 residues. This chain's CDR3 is CASSFESYQETQYF. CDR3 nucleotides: TGTGCCAGCAGTTTTGAGAGTTACCAAGAGACCCAGTACTTC.

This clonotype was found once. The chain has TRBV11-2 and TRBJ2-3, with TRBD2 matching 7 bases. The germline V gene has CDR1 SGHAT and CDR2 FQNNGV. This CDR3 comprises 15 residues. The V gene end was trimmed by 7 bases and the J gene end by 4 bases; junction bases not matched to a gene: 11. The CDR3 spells CASKSFGGGADTQYF. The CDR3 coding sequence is TGTGCCAGCAAATCATTTGGGGGGGGGGCAGATACGCAGTATTTT.

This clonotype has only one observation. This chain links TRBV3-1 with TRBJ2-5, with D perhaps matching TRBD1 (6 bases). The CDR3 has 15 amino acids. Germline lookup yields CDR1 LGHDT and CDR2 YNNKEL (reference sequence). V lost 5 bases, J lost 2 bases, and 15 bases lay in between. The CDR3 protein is CASSATGTSQETQYF. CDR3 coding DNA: TGTGCCAGCAGCGCTACCGGGACAAGTCAAGAGACCCAGTACTTC.

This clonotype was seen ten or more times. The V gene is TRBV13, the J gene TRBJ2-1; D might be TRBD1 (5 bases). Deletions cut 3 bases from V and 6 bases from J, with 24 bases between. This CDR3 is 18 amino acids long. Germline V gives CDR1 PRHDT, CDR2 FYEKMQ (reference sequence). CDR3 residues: CASSLTVGAERWGNEQFF. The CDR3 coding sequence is TGTGCCAGCAGCTTGACGGTTGGGGCGGAGAGATGGGGCAATGAGCAGTTCTTC.

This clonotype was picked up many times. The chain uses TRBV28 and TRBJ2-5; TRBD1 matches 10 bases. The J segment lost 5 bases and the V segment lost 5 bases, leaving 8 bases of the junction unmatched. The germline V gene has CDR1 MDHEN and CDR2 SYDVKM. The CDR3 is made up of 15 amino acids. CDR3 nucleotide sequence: TGTGCCAGCAGTATAGGGACAGGGGAAGGGGAGACCCAGTACTTC. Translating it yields CASSIGTGEGETQYF.

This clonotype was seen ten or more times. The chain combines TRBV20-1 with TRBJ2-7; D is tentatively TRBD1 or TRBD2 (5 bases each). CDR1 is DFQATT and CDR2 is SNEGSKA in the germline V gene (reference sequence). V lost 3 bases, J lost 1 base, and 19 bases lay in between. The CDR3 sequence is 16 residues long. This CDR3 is CSASHPRDGVSYEQYF. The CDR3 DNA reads TGCAGTGCTAGTCATCCCCGGGACGGCGTTTCCTACGAGCAGTACTTC.

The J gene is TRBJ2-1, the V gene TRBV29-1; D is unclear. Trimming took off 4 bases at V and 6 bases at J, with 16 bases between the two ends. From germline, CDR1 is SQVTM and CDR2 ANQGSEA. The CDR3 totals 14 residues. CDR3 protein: CSVVPSGRSNEQFF. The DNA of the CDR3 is TGCAGCGTTGTACCCAGTGGGCGGAGCAATGAGCAGTTCTTC.

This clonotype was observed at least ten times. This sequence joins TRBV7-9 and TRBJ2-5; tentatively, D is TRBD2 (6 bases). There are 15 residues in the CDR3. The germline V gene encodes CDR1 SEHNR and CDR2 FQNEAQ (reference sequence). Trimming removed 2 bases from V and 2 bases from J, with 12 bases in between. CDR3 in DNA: TGTGCCAGCAGCTTAATGGGAGGCGGTCAAGAGACCCAGTACTTC. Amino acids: CASSLMGGGQETQYF.

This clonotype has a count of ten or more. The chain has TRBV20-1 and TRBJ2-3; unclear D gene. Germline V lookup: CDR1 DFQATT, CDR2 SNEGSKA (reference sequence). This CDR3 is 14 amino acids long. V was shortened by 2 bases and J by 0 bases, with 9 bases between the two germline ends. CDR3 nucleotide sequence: TGCAGTGCTAGACCCCCCGGCAGCACAGATACGCAGTATTTT. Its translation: CSARPPGSTDTQYF.

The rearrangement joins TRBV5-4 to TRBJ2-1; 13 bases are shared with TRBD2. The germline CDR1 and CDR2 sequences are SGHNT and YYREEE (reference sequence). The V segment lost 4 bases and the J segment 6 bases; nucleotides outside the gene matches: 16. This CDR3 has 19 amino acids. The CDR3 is CASSGGTSGTRAPFNEQFF. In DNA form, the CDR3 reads TGTGCCAGCAGCGGCGGGACTAGCGGGACTCGGGCTCCGTTCAATGAGCAGTTCTTC.

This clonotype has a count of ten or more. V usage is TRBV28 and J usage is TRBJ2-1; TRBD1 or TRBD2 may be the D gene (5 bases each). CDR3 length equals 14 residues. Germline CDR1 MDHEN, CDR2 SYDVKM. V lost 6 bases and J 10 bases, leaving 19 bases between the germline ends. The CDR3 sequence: CASSYILGPGEQFF. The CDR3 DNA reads TGTGCCAGCAGCTACATACTGGGACCCGGGGAGCAGTTCTTC.

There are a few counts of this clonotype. As DNA, the CDR3 is TGTGCCAGCACTGGCAGGGGGCTCCTGGGGCGCCCTGGGGCCAACGTCCTGACTTTC. Translated, it gives CASTGRGLLGRPGANVLTF. J is TRBJ2-6 and V is TRBV6-1, with 8 bases lining up with TRBD1. Germline V gene data show CDR1 as MNHNS and CDR2 as SASEGT. The CDR3 covers 19 residues. J was trimmed by 2 bases and V by 7 bases; bases with no gene match: 16.

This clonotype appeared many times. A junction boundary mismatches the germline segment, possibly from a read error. The CDR3 here is CASSLAPGLGVDTQYF. The CDR3 nucleotides read TGTGCCAGCAGCCTAGCGCCGGGACTAGGGGTAGATACGCAGTATTTT. The rearrangement links TRBV7-2 to TRBJ2-3; TRBD2 agrees at 8 bases. Germline CDR1 reads SGHTA; CDR2 reads FQGNSA. CDR3 length: 16 amino acids.

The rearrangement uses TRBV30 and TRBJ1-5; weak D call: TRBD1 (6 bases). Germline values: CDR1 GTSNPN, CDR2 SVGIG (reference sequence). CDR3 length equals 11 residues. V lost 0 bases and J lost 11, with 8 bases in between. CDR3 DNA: TGTGCCTGGAGTGTAGAGGGGGCCCAGCATTTT. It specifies CAWSVEGAQHF.

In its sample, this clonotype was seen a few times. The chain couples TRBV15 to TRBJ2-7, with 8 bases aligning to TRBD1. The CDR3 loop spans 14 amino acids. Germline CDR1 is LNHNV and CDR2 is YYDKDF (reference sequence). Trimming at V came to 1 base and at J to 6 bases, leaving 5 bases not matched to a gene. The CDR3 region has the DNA TGTGCCACCAGCAGAGGACAGGGGCCGGTCGAGCAGTACTTC. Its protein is CATSRGQGPVEQYF.

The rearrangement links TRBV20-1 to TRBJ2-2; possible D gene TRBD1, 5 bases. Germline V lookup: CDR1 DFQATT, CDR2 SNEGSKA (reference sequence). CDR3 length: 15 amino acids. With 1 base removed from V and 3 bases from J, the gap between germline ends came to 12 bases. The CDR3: CSARGIQGYTGELFF. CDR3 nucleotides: TGCAGTGCTAGAGGGATTCAGGGATACACCGGGGAGCTGTTTTTT.

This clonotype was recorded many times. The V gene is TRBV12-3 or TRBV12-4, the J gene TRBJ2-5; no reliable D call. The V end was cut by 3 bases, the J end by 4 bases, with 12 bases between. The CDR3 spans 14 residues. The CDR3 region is CASSFPGRPETQYF. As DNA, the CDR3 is TGTGCCAGCAGTTTTCCCGGACGCCCAGAGACCCAGTACTTC.

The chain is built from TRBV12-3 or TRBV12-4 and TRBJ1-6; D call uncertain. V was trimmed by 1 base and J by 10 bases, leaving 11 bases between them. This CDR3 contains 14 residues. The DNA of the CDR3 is TGTGCCAGCAGTTTAGGCCCCCGGAGGTCACCCCTCCACTTT. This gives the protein CASSLGPRRSPLHF.

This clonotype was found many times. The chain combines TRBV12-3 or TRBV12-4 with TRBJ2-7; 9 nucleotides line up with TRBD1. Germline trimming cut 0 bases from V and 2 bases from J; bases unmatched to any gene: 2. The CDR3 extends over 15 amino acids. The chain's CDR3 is CASSLAGQGTYEQYF. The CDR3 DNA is TGTGCCAGCAGTTTAGCGGGACAGGGTACCTACGAGCAGTACTTC.

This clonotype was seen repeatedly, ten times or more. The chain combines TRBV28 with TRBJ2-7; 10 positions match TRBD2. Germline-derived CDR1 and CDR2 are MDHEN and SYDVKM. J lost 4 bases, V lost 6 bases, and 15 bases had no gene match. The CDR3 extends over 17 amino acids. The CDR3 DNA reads TGTGCCAGCAGATCCACCCGCTCTAGCGGGAGTCTTTACGAGCAGTACTTC. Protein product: CASRSTRSSGSLYEQYF.

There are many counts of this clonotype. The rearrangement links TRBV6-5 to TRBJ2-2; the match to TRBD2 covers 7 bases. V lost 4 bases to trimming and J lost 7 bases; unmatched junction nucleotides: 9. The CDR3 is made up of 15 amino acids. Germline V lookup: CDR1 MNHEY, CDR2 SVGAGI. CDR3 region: CASSWWEGDGGELFF. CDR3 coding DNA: TGTGCCAGCAGTTGGTGGGAGGGTGACGGCGGGGAGCTGTTTTTT.

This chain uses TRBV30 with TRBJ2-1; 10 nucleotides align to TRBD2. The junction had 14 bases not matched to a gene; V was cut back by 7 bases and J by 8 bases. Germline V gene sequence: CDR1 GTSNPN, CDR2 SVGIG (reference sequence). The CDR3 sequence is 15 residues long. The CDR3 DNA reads TGTGCCTCCTCCGGGACAGCGGGAGGGTTGGATGAGCAGTTCTTC. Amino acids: CASSGTAGGLDEQFF.

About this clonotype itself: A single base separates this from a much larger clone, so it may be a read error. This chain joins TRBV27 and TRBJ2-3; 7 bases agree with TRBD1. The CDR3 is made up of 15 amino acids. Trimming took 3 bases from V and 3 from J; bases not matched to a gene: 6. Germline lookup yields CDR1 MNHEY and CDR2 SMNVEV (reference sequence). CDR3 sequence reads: CASSLTGPKTDTQYF. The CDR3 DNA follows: TGTGCCAGCAGTTTGACAGGGCCTAAGACAGATACGCAGTATTTT.

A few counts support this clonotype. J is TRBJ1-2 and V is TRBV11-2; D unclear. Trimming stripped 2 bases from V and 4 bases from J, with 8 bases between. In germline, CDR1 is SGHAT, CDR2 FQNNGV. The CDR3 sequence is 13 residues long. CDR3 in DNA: TGTGCCAGCAGCTTATCGGCAACCTATGGCTACACCTTC. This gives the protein CASSLSATYGYTF. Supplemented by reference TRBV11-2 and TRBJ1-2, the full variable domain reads EAGVAQSPRYKIIEKRQSVAFWCNPISGHATLYWYQQILGQGPKLLIQFQNNGVVDDSQLPKDRFSAERLKGVDSTLKIQPAKLEDSAVYLCASSLSATYGYTFGSGTRLTVV.

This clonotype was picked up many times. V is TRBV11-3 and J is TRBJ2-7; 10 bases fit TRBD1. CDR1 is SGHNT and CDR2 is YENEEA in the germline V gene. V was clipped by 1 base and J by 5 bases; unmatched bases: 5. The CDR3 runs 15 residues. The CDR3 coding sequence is TGTGCCAGCAGCTTAGGACAGGGGGCACACCACGAGCAGTACTTC. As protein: CASSLGQGAHHEQYF.

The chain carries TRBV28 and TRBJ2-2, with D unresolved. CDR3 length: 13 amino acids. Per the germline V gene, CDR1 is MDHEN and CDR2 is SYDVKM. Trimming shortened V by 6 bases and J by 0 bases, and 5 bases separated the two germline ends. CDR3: CASRKANTGELFF. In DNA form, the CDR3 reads TGTGCCAGCAGGAAGGCGAACACCGGGGAGCTGTTTTTT.

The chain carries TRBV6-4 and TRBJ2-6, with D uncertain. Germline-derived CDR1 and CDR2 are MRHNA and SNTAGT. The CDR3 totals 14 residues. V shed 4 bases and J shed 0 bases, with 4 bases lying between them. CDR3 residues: CASSVDSGANVLTF. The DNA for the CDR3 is TGTGCCAGCAGTGTGGACTCTGGGGCCAACGTCCTGACTTTC.

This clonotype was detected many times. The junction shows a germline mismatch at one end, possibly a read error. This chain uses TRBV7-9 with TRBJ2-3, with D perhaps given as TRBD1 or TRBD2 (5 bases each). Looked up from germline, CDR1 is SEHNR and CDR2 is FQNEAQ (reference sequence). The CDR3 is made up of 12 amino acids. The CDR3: CASSLGGGTQYF. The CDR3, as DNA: TGCGCCAGCAGCTTGGGTGGGGGTACGCAGTATTTT.

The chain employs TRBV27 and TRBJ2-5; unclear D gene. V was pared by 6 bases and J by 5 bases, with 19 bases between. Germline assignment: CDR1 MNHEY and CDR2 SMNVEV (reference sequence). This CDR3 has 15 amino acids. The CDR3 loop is CASSRSPLGTETQYF. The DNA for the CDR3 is TGTGCCAGCAGCCGTAGTCCGCTGGGTACGGAGACCCAGTACTTC.